This T cell receptor (beta chain) was profiled in a study of beta chain features in type 1 diabetes (dated by TCRdb to the late 2010s). Background on the whole study: Patients and healthy donors did not differ in mean age, gender distribution, total cell number or subset yield. A total of around 100 million sorted cells were examined across all samples, and RNA yield correlated strongly with the number of cells per subset. The study compared TCRB repertoires of sorted circulating CD4+ T cell subsets between recently diagnosed type 1 diabetes patients and matched healthy donors. Regulatory and stem cell-like memory subsets were isolated from only 8 patients and roughly eight healthy donors, whereas naive and central memory subsets came from all 30 or so donors. Study-wide conclusions, independent of this receptor: The naive, central memory and regulatory TCRB repertoires appeared to resemble one another more closely among patients than among healthy donors. Sequencing cDNA rather than genomic DNA could over-represent highly expressing activated cells, although activation and CD3 levels did not differ between groups. HLA sub-analyses involved small numbers of individuals, so any influence of HLA type on TCRB rearrangement remained unresolved. Shorter templates might have been favored by PCR, but patient and control samples were amplified and corrected together, so both groups would have been affected equally by any skew. Patients with type 1 diabetes made fewer insertions and deleted more nucleotides at VDJ recombination sites, implying thymic rearrangement abnormalities. Type 1 diabetes patients showed a moderate but significant shortening of TCRB CDR3 length in all four CD4+ subsets.

V is trimmed back by 5 bases and J by 0 bases, and the junction contains 4 bases that no gene match accounts for. The germline V gene encodes CDR1 SGHRS and CDR2 YFSETQ. The CDR3 has 15 amino acids, counting the end cysteine and phenylalanine. Just CDR3 DNA is preserved here, 45 bases in frame from base 1. For this clone: Its binding antigen is unknown. One base away there is no much larger clone; base qualities are not given.

The entire isolated RNA was reverse transcribed using the High Capacity cDNA Reverse Transcription Kit, and thus expressed TCRB transcripts were sequenced. Naive, central memory and regulatory T cell samples underwent deep immunoSEQ sequencing, averaging roughly 3.5 million total reads per sample. After sorted cells were lysed in RLT buffer, RNA was extracted with DNase-treated RNeasy Micro or Mini kits, with the choice depending on cell number. To prevent cross-contamination, every cell subset was processed on its own, while patient and healthy donor samples were processed together. The immunoSEQ multiplex PCR was used to amplify TCRB sequences from cDNA, yielding 87-bp fragments that span the CDR3 region. The amplicons were sequenced using the Illumina HiSeq platform. For the original study's pipeline: PCR bias was corrected computationally using synthetic template baselines, and reads within Hamming distance 2 were collapsed, with unmergeable singletons discarded. Reads were aligned against IMGT so that V, D and J genes, CDR3 length and insertions or deletions at six rearrangement sites could be assigned. Within each subset, clonotype counts were normalized to the number of sorted cells before true diversity and Gini coefficients were calculated with the tcR R package. Repertoire sharing was quantified using the overlap coefficient calculated on TCRB nucleotide sequences. Out-of-frame TCRB sequences from naive cells were analyzed to stand in for the pre-selection repertoire. As stored in TCRdb, this immuneACCESS dataset retains in-frame rearrangements with V and J assigned. A fraction of the clones does not appear; measured against another copy, unresolved V genes explain less than half of the discrepancy, and the remainder lacks a known reason. Clone size and the V and J calls come from that table; the DNA yielded D and trimming. For this sample there are 350,000 or so clones; 15% to 20% appear just once. The ten largest clonotypes hold approximately 0.043% of the sample.

Each donor gave one peripheral blood draw, averaging around 120 mL, which was collected into heparinised tubes. Naive, central memory, regulatory and stem cell-like memory CD4+ T cells were sorted on a BD FACSAria II using a panel including CD45RO, CCR7, CD25, CD127, CD95 and CD27. Every sorted population had a purity above 95%. PBMCs were separated immediately by Lymphoprep density gradient centrifugation and were stained directly, without being cultured. So that batch effects would be minimized, each experiment stained and sorted samples in pairs, pairing one healthy donor with one patient. The receptor was derived from a woman between 18 and 30 years old in good health. The V gene is TRBV5-1 and the J gene is TRBJ2-7, and 11 bases in between align with TRBD2. The specimen sequenced was naive CD4+ T cells from blood. According to the study, the label for this sample's cell subset or site signals: true naive CD4+ T cells. The DNA sequence reads TGCGCCAGCAGGTCAACTAGCGGGAGCTCCTACGAGCAGTACTTC. It specifies CASRSTSGSSYEQYF.